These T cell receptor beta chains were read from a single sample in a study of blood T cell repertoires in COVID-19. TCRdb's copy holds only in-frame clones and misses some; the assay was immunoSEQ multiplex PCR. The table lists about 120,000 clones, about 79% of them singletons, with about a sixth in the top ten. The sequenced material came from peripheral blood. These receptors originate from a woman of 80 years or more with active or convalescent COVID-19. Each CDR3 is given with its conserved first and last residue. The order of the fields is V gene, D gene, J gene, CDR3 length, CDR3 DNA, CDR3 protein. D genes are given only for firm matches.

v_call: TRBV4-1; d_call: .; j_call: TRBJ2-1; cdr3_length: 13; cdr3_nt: TGCGCCAGCAGCGATTACCGAGGGAATGAGCAGTTCTTC; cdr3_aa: CASSDYRGNEQFF
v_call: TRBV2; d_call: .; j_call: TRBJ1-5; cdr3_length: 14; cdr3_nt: TGTGCCAGCAGTGTGACCCCGGGAAGACAGCCCCAGCATTTT; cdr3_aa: CASSVTPGRQPQHF
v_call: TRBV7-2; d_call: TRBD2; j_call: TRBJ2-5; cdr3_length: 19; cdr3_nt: TGTGCCAGCAGCTTAAGCTTATCGTTAGCGGGAGGGGACCAAGAGACCCAGTACTTC; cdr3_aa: CASSLSLSLAGGDQETQYF
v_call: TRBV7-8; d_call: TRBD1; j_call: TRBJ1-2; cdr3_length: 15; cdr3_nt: TGTGCCAGCAGCTCTCAGGGGGCGCGGACCTATGGCTACACCTTC; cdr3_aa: CASSSQGARTYGYTF
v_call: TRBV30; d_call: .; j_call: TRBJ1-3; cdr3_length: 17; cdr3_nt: TGTGCCTGCCCCGCGGCGGGGATCGGGGTTCCTGGAAACACCATATATTTT; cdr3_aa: CACPAAGIGVPGNTIYF
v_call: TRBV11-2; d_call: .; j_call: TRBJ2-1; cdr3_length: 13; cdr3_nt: TGTGCCAGCAGCGTTGATAGCTACAATGAGCAGTTCTTC; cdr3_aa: CASSVDSYNEQFF
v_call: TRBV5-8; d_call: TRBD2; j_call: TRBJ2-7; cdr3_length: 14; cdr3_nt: TGTGCCAGCAGCTCCTATAGCGGGAGCTACGAGCAGTACTTC; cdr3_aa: CASSSYSGSYEQYF
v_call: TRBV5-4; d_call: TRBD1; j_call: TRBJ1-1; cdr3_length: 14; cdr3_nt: TGTGCCAGCAGCAGACAGGGTGCCAACACTGAAGCTTTCTTT; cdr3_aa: CASSRQGANTEAFF
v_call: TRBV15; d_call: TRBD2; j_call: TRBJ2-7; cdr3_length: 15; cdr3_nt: TGTGCCACCAGCAGAGAGGGGACGGGAGGGTACGAGCAGTACTTC; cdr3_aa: CATSREGTGGYEQYF
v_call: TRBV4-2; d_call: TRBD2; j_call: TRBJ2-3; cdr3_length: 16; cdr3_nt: TGTGCCAGCAGCCAATCAGCGGGAACGGACACAGATACGCAGTATTTT; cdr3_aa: CASSQSAGTDTDTQYF
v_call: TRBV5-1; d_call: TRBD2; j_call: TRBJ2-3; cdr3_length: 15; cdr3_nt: TGCGCCAGCAGCTTTGAGACTAGCGGCACAGATACGCAGTATTTT; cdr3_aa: CASSFETSGTDTQYF
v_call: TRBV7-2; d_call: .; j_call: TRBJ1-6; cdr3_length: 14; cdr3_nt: TGTGCCAGCAGCCAACAACAGGGACACTCACCCCTCCACTTT; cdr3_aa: CASSQQQGHSPLHF
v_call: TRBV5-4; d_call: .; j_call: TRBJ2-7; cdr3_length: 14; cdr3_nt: TGTGCCAGCAGCTTGGATCGTTGGAGCTACGAGCAGTACTTC; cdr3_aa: CASSLDRWSYEQYF
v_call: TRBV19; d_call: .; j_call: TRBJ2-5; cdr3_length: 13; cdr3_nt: TGTGCCAGTAGTATTCAGGGATGGGAGACCCAGTACTTC; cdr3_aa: CASSIQGWETQYF
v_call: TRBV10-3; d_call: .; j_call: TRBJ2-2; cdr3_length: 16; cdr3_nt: TGTGCCATCAGTGAGTCACGGGTAACGAACACCGGGGAGCTGTTTTTT; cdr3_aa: CAISESRVTNTGELFF
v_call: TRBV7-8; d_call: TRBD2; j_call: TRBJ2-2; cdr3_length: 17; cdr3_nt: TGTGCCAGCAGCTTAACCCTAGCGGGAGTGGGCACCGGGGAGCTGTTTTTT; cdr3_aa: CASSLTLAGVGTGELFF
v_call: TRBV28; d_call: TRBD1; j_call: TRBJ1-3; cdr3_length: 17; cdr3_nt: TGTGCCAGCAGATCGGACAGGGGGGATCGTTGGGGAAACACCATATATTTT; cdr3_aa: CASRSDRGDRWGNTIYF